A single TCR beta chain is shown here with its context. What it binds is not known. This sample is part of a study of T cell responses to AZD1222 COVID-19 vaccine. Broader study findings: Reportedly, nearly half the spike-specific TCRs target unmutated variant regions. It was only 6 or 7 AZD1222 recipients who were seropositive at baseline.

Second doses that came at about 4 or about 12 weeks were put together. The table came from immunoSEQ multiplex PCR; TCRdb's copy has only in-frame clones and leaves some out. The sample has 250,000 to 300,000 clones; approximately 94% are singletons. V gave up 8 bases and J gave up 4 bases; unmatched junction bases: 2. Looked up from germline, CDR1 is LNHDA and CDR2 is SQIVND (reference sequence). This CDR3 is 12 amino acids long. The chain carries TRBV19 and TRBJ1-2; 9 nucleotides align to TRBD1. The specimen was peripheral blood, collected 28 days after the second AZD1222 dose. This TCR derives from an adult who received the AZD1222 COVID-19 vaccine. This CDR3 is CASGDRVYGYTF. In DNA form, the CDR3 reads TGTGCCAGTGGGGACAGGGTCTATGGCTACACCTTC.